This T cell receptor beta chain was found in a study of T cell responses to AZD1222 COVID-19 vaccine. Study-wide results and limits: Spike regions recognized by vaccine-associated CD4 TCRs spanned the protein, led by 160-218 and 743-854.

Turning to this clone: The antigen remains unidentified.

Per the germline V gene, CDR1 is SNHLY and CDR2 is FYNNEI. This CDR3 is 11 amino acids long. The V end lost 4 bases, the J end lost 6 bases, and 7 bases lay between the germline ends. Some clones are missing from TCRdb's copy, which holds only in-frame ones; the method was immunoSEQ multiplex PCR. Counted here are 150,000 to 200,000 clones, around 93% occurring once; the ten biggest clones make up 7% to 9.5%. The V and J genes are TRBV2 and TRBJ2-7; no reliable D call. This sequence originates from an adult in good health. Sequencing used peripheral blood, obtained on day 0 of AZD1222 vaccination. Here the CDR3 DNA reads TGTGCCAGCAGTGGGGCAACCGAGCAGTACTTC. It is translated as CASSGATEQYF.